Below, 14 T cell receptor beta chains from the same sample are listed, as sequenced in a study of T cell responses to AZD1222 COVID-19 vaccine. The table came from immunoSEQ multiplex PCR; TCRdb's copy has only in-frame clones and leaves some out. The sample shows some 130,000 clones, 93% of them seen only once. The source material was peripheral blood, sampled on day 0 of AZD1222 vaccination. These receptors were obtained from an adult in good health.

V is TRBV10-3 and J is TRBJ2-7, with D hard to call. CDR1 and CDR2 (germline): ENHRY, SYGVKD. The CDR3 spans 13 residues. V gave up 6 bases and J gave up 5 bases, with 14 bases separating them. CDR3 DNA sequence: TGTGCCATCAGGTCGCTCTTCCTTGACGAGCAGTACTTC. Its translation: CAIRSLFLDEQYF.

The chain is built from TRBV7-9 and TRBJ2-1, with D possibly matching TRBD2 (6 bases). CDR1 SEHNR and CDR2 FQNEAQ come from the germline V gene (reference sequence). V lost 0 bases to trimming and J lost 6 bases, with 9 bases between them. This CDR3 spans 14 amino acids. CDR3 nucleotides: TGTGCCAGCAGCTTAGCGGGGACTTCCAATGAGCAGTTCTTC. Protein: CASSLAGTSNEQFF.

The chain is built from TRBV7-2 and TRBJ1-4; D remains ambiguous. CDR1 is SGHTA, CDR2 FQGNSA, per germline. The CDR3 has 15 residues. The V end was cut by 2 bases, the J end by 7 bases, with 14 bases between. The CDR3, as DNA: TGTGCCAGCAGCTTATTTCACGGTCTTGGTGAAAAACTGTTTTTT. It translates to CASSLFHGLGEKLFF.

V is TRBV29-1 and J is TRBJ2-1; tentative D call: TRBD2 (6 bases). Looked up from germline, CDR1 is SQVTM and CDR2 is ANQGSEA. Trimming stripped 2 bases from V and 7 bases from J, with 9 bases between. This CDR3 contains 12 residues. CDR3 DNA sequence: TGCAGCGTTGAACTGACTAGGAATGAGCAGTTCTTC. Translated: CSVELTRNEQFF.

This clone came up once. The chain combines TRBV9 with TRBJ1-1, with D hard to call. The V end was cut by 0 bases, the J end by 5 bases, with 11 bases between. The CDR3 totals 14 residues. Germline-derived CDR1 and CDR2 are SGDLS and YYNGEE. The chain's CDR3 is CASSVVGGRTEAFF. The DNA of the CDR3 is TGTGCCAGCAGCGTAGTAGGCGGCCGAACTGAAGCTTTCTTT.

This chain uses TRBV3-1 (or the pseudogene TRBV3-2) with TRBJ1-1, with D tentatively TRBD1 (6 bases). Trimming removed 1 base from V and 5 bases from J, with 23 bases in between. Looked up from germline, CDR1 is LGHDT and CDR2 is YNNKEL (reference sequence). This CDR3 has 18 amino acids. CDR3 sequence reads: CASSQVLLGQLIRTEAFF. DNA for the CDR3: TGTGCCAGCAGCCAAGTTTTACTTGGACAGTTGATAAGGACTGAAGCTTTCTTT.

As DNA, the CDR3 is TGTGCCAGCAGCGACGGCGGGACAGGGAATGAAAAACTGTTTTTT. Its protein product is CASSDGGTGNEKLFF. V and J are TRBV2 and TRBJ1-4; 9 bases agree with TRBD1. The V segment lost 6 bases and the J segment 5 bases; nucleotides outside the gene matches: 7. CDR1 and CDR2 (germline): SNHLY, FYNNEI. This CDR3 has 15 amino acids.

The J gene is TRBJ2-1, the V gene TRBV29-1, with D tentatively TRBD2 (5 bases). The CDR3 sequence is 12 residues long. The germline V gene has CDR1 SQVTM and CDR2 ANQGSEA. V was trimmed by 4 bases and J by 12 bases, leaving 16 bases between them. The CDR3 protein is CSVGRTFETQFF. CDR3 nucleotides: TGCAGCGTTGGGAGGACCTTTGAGACGCAGTTCTTC.

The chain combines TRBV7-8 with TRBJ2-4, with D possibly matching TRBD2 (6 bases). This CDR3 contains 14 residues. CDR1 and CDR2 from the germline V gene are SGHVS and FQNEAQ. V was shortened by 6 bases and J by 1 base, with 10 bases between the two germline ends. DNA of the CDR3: TGTGCCAGCAGTTTGGAGGGGGCCAAAAACATTCAGTACTTC. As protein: CASSLEGAKNIQYF.

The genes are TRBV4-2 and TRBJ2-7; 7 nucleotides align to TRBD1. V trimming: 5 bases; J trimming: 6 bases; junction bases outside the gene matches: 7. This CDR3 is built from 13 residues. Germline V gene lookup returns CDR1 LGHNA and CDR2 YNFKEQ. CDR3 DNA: TGTGCCAGCAGCTCAAACACAGGGGTCGAGCAGTACTTC. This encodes CASSSNTGVEQYF.

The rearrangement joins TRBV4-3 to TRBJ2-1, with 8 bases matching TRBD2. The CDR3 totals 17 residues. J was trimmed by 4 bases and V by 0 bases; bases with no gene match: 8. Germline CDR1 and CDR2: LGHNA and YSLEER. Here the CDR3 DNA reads TGCGCCAGCAGCCAAGATACACTAGCGGCCATATACAATGAGCAGTTCTTC. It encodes CASSQDTLAAIYNEQFF.

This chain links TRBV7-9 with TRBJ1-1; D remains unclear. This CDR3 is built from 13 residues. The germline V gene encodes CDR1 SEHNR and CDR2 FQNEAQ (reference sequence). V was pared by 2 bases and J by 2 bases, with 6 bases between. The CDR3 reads CASSLSVNTEAFF. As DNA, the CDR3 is TGTGCCAGCAGCTTATCAGTAAACACTGAAGCTTTCTTT. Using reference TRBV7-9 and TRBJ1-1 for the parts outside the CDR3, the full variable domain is DTGVSQNPRHKITKRGQNVTFRCDPISEHNRLYWYRQTLGQGPEFLTYFQNEAQLEKSRLLSDRFSAERPKGSFSTLEIQRTEQGDSAMYLCASSLSVNTEAFFGQGTRLTVV.

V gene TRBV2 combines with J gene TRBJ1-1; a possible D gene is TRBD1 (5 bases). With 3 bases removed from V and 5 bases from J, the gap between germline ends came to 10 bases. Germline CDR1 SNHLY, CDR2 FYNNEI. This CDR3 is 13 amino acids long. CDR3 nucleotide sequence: TGTGCCAGCAGTGAGCGGGGGGTTACTGAAGCTTTCTTT. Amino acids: CASSERGVTEAFF.

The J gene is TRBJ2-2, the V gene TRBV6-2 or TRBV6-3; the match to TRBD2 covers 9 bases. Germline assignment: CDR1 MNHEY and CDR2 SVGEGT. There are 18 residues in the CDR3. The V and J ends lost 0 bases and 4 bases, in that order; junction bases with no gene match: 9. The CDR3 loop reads CASSYSGIAGDITGELFF. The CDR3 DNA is TGTGCCAGCAGTTACTCCGGGATAGCGGGAGATATCACCGGGGAGCTGTTTTTT.